The clone carrying this T cell receptor (beta chain) was picked up one time. Its antigen is still unknown. The record originates from a study of T cells in Graves' hyperthyroidism and ophthalmopathy. Study context: Any treatment followed the collection of peripheral blood at initial diagnosis.

The CDR3 runs 17 residues. The trim removed 4 bases at V and 6 bases at J, leaving 9 bases unmatched. Germline CDR1 MDHEN, CDR2 SYDVKM. Calling Graves' hyperthyroidism stable meant ophthalmopathy did not progress within 18 months. From around 11 ml of fresh peripheral blood, PBMCs were isolated. General observations from the study: The model anticipated ophthalmopathy a median around six months pre-onset.

Amplified regions were TCR beta CDR3 sequences from RNA transcripts. First-round RT-PCR with HTBI primers amplified the TCR CDR3 region. Each CDR3 protein gets one entry after TCRdb re-called the multiplex PCR reads with MiXCR. The sample consists of 550,000 to 800,000 distinct CDR3 sequences, 15% to 20% of them appearing once. The TCR originated in a man younger than 35 with Graves' hyperthyroidism. The sequenced sample was blood. The rearrangement links TRBV28 to TRBJ2-1; the match to TRBD2 covers 13 bases. In DNA, the CDR3 is TGTGCCAGCAGTTCATCCCCCAGGACTAGCGGGAGCAATGAGCAGTTCTTC. Protein product: CASSSSPRTSGSNEQFF.